The T cell receptor beta chain described here comes from a study of lymphopenia after photon versus proton radiotherapy. TCRdb's table, derived via immunoSEQ multiplex PCR, lists solely in-frame clones and lacks some. Of 30,000 to 45,000 clones listed, about 83% were seen once; the top ten hold roughly 3%. The CDR3 runs to 13 residues. Germline CDR1 reads LNHDA; CDR2 reads SQIVND (reference sequence). V lost 5 bases to trimming and J lost 1 base, with 8 bases between them. The sequence derives from a man aged 45-65 years with gastric cancer. This chain joins TRBV19 and TRBJ1-1, with D tentatively TRBD1 (5 bases). The material was peripheral blood, obtained from a patient treated with photon-based radiotherapy. In DNA form, the CDR3 reads TGTGCCAGTAGTGGGGGGACGAACACTGAAGCTTTCTTT. This translates into CASSGGTNTEAFF.